Presented here are 14 T cell receptor beta chains from one specimen sequenced in a study of blood T cell repertoires in COVID-19. This table comes from immunoSEQ multiplex PCR, and its TCRdb copy is limited to in-frame clones, with some not included. This sample has approximately 250,000 clones, with approximately 89% found just once. Sequenced sample: PBMCs or T cells enriched from blood (not recorded which). The receptors stem from a man in his forties who had been exposed to COVID-19.

The chain carries TRBV6-5 and TRBJ2-1; D perhaps matches TRBD2 (5 bases). Germline V lookup: CDR1 MNHEY, CDR2 SVGAGI. Trimming cost V 1 base and J 6 bases, with 10 bases left between them. The CDR3 is made up of 14 amino acids. CDR3 amino acids: CASSYYGGLNEQFF. CDR3 nucleotide sequence: TGTGCCAGCAGTTACTACGGCGGGCTCAATGAGCAGTTCTTC.

V is TRBV21-1 and J is TRBJ2-1; whether TRBD1, the table's D call, matches the DNA was not checked. TRBV21-1 is an annotated pseudogene. The CDR3 runs to 15 residues. The CDR3 bases are TGTGCCAGCAGCGCCACAGGGATCGCCTACAATGAGCAGTTCTTC. Translating gives CASSATGIAYNEQFF.

The V call is TRBV13, the J call TRBJ1-2; 11 bases line up with TRBD1. The junction had 4 bases not matched to a gene; V was cut back by 5 bases and J by 2 bases. CDR1 is PRHDT and CDR2 is FYEKMQ in the germline V gene (reference sequence). The CDR3 is 15 residues long. This chain's CDR3 is CASSPGTGGNYGYTF. The CDR3 DNA reads as TGTGCCAGCAGCCCGGGGACAGGGGGAAACTATGGCTACACCTTC.

The CDR3 region has the DNA TGTGCCAGCAGTGAAGTGGAGCGGGAGCTTGAAGATACGCAGTATTTT. This gives the protein CASSEVERELEDTQYF. The chain combines TRBV2 with TRBJ2-3; 8 positions match TRBD2. The V gene's germline CDR1 is SNHLY and CDR2 FYNNEI. The V gene end was trimmed by 1 base and the J gene end by 5 bases; junction bases not matched to a gene: 8. The CDR3 extends over 16 amino acids.

CDR3 bases: TGTGCCAGCAGTTACTCTCGGGGCAATGAGCAGTTCTTC. It is translated as CASSYSRGNEQFF. The chain links TRBV6-2 or TRBV6-3 to TRBJ2-1, with D possibly being TRBD2 (5 bases). CDR1 is MNHEY, CDR2 SVGEGT, per germline. The CDR3 contains 13 residues. V was pared by 0 bases and J by 6 bases, with 6 bases between.

The chain has TRBV2 and TRBJ1-4, with D possibly being TRBD1 (5 bases). CDR1 and CDR2 from the germline V gene are SNHLY and FYNNEI. Between the trimmed V and J ends, which lost 5 bases and 0 bases, there was a span of 10 bases. This CDR3 is built from 15 residues. CDR3 nucleotide sequence: TGTGCCAGCAGTAACCGACAGACAACTAATGAAAAACTGTTTTTT. Protein: CASSNRQTTNEKLFF. Full variable domain (missing parts from reference TRBV2 and TRBJ1-4): EPEVTQTPSHQVTQMGQEVILRCVPISNHLYFYWYRQILGQKVEFLVSFYNNEISEKSEIFDDQFSVERPDGSNFTLKIRSTKLEDSAMYFCASSNRQTTNEKLFFGSGTQLSVL.

The chain uses TRBV19 and TRBJ1-2; 7 bases are shared with TRBD1. This CDR3 is 15 amino acids long. The germline V gene encodes CDR1 LNHDA and CDR2 SQIVND (reference sequence). The trim removed 6 bases at V and 0 bases at J, leaving 7 bases unmatched. The CDR3, as DNA: TGTGCCAGTAGCCGACAGGGATCAGCTAACTATGGCTACACCTTC. Protein product: CASSRQGSANYGYTF. The full variable domain, completed using reference TRBV19 and TRBJ1-2, is DGGITQSPKYLFRKEGQNVTLSCEQNLNHDAMYWYRQDPGQGLRLIYYSQIVNDFQKGDIAEGYSVSREKKESFPLTVTSAQKNPTAFYLCASSRQGSANYGYTFGSGTRLTVV.

This clone was counted once. DNA for the CDR3: TGTGCCACCAGTGATTACGGGACAGATACGCAGTATTTT. As protein: CATSDYGTDTQYF. The chain combines TRBV24-1 with TRBJ2-3; D not certain. Germline V gene sequence: CDR1 KGHDR, CDR2 SFDVKD. Trimming took 2 bases from V and 3 from J, leaving 5 bases between them. The CDR3 sequence is 13 residues long.

The chain employs TRBV7-3 and TRBJ2-2, with D maybe TRBD1 (6 bases). The CDR3 loop spans 17 amino acids. Germline V gene lookup returns CDR1 SGHTA and CDR2 FQGTGA. V gave up 2 bases and J gave up 2 bases, with 15 bases separating them. The CDR3 DNA follows: TGTGCCAGCAGCTTAGGTTTTCCGGGACATAACACCGGGGAGCTGTTTTTT. This translates into CASSLGFPGHNTGELFF.

J is TRBJ2-1 and V is TRBV9; tentatively, D is TRBD2 (5 bases). The CDR3 extends over 17 amino acids. From germline, CDR1 is SGDLS and CDR2 YYNGEE. The V gene lost 4 bases and the J gene lost 8 bases, with 25 bases spanning the gap. The CDR3: CASSPRRLDPPRDEQFF. Here the CDR3 DNA reads TGTGCCAGCAGCCCCCGCCGACTCGACCCCCCGAGGGATGAGCAGTTCTTC.

The gene calls are TRBV29-1 and TRBJ2-2, with unresolved D. Trimming stripped 7 bases from V and 0 bases from J, with 9 bases between. CDR3 length: 13 residues. Germline CDR1 is SQVTM and CDR2 is ANQGSEA. DNA for the CDR3: TGCAGCGCTCGGGTACCGAACACCGGGGAGCTGTTTTTT. Its protein is CSARVPNTGELFF.

This chain uses TRBV24-1 with TRBJ2-7; possible D gene TRBD2, 5 bases. Germline CDR1 is KGHDR and CDR2 is SFDVKD. The germline V and J ends were trimmed by 5 bases and 9 bases, with 13 bases remaining between them. The CDR3 is 12 amino acids. For the CDR3, the DNA is TGTGCCACCAGTGGGAGGTCCGGTGGGCAGTACTTC. This codes for CATSGRSGGQYF.

This clone showed up just a few times. The V gene is TRBV13, the J gene TRBJ2-7; TRBD2 aligns across 9 bases. Trimming took 5 bases from V and 1 from J; bases not matched to a gene: 15. Germline lookup yields CDR1 PRHDT and CDR2 FYEKMQ (reference sequence). The CDR3 is 18 residues long. The CDR3 coding sequence is TGTGCCAGCAGCCCCCCCGTAATAGGTAGCGGGAGTTCCTACGAGCAGTACTTC. Protein sequence: CASSPPVIGSGSSYEQYF.

The V call is TRBV18, the J call TRBJ1-2; 7 bases match TRBD1. Per the germline V gene, CDR1 is KGHSH and CDR2 is LQKENI. V lost 5 bases and J lost 0; bases outside the gene matches: 9. The CDR3 has 16 residues. This chain's CDR3 is CASSADRAKANYGYTF. As DNA, the CDR3 is TGTGCCAGCTCAGCCGACAGGGCTAAAGCTAACTATGGCTACACCTTC.